Sequencing of this TCR beta chain was carried out in a study of molecular identifiers for immune sequencing clone quantification. TCRdb re-derived calls from the PCR reads in MiXCR, one entry per CDR3 protein. The sample includes about 100,000 distinct CDR3 sequences, 36% of them seen just once. V was pared by 1 base and J by 3 bases, with 13 bases between. The CDR3 has 15 residues. Germline loops: CDR1 SGHAT, CDR2 FQNNGV. The table lists this clonotype with a few counts. The sequenced sample consisted of naive CD8+ T cells from blood, with Jurkat cell RNA spiked in. The subset denotes: FACS-sorted CD8+CD4-CCR7+CD45RA+ naive T cells. This TCR came from a human donor in good health. Some libraries in this study had Jurkat cell RNA spiked in. This chain links TRBV11-2 with TRBJ2-7; D not resolved. CDR3 nucleotide sequence: TGTGCCAGCAGCTTAGTCGGCGTGGATTTCTACGAGCAGTACTTC. Translation: CASSLVGVDFYEQYF.